Each of the 2 T cell receptor beta chains below was sequenced from the same sample in a study of blood T cell repertoires in COVID-19. Method: immunoSEQ multiplex PCR; TCRdb's copy keeps in-frame clones and lacks some. The sample consists of a few hundred thousand clones, around 85% of them appearing once. The sequenced sample consisted of peripheral blood. These receptors all come from a human donor in a cohort sampled during active COVID-19.

As regards this clone: This may be a read error: a much more frequent sequence differs by one nucleotide. The sample contains more than one DNA sequence encoding this CDR3. CDR3 residues: CASSPRQGAYEQYF. DNA of the CDR3: TGCGCCAGCAGCCCGCGCCAGGGGGCCTACGAGCAGTACTTC. The chain links TRBV4-3 to TRBJ2-7, with 7 bases aligning to TRBD1. Per germline, CDR1 LGHNA and CDR2 YSLEER. This CDR3 comprises 14 residues. Trimming at V came to 4 bases and at J to 2 bases, leaving 5 bases not matched to a gene.

The CDR3 loop is CASSPQGFSYEQYF. The CDR3 DNA reads as TGCGCCAGCAGCCCACAGGGTTTCTCCTACGAGCAGTACTTC. The chain links TRBV4-3 to TRBJ2-7; D perhaps matches TRBD1 (6 bases). The CDR3 contains 14 residues. Trimming shortened V by 4 bases and J by 0 bases, and 10 bases separated the two germline ends. Germline V gene sequence: CDR1 LGHNA, CDR2 YSLEER.